Here is one T cell receptor (beta chain) with its context. The antigen it recognizes is unknown. No clone much larger than this one lies a single base away; base qualities are absent. The study excluded patients with uncontrolled infections, other autoimmune diseases, pregnancy or lactation. Diagnoses were established on the basis of clinical symptoms, serum thyroxine and TRAb, thyroid ultrasound, and orbital computed tomography. Total RNA was extracted with Trizol reagent, and quality was checked on an Agilent 2100 Bioanalyzer. The TCR beta CDR3 regions were amplified from RNA transcripts. For the first round of RT-PCR on the TCR CDR3, the HTBI primer set was used together with the Qiagen OneStep RT-PCR kit. The libraries were constructed in a second round of multiplex PCR and then size-selected and purified. The libraries were sequenced on an Illumina HiSeq2000 using paired-end 100 bp reads. Per the authors' processing: SOAPnuke was used to process the raw data, removing reads that contained adapters or uncalled bases, had a mean Phred below 15, or lacked an exact match to the constant primer or identifier. COPE v1.2.5 was used to merge the high-quality paired reads, and each unique nucleotide sequence was defined as a clonotype. MiTCR v1.1 was used to align the clonotypes against IMGT TRBV, TRBD and TRBJ reference segments. Analysis was restricted to V-J combinations with a frequency above 0.0001, which covered 98% to 99.2% of repertoires. The TCS score was defined as the ratio of F50 (clonal expansion) to E x V (chaos), calculated using BLOSUM62-based TCRdist between CDR3 peptides within each V-J. Welch's t-statistics and random forest reduced roughly 500 V-J features to 13, which were used in a naive Bayes classifier (R e1071). The Morisita-Horn index was used to measure how similar the thyroid and blood repertoires were. TCRdb reprocessed the public reads (quality trimming at Q25 with fastp, clone calling with MiXCR) and kept in-frame beta chains. Entries are consolidated by CDR3 protein sequence, retaining the most common genes and DNA. TCRdb, not the authors, supplied the V and J calls. This sample is represented by approximately 640,000 distinct CDR3 sequences; roughly 46% of them were singletons. Under 8.5% of the sample is in the top ten clones.

This sample is drawn from a study of T cells in Graves' hyperthyroidism and ophthalmopathy (dated by TCRdb to between 2018 and 2021). Turning to the overall study: A discovery cohort of around 98 patients, fewer than 50 with Graves' ophthalmopathy and about 58 with stable Graves' hyperthyroidism, was used to find distinguishing TCR V-J signatures. After blood sampling, hyperthyroidism patients were treated with methimazole at a starting dose of 30 mg daily, and ophthalmopathy patients were treated with high-dose intravenous methylprednisolone. In six Graves' hyperthyroidism patients, the study also compared T-cell repertoires from thyroid tissue with T-cell repertoires from blood. The 95 to 100 discovery patients were randomly divided into training and test sets at a 7:3 ratio. The paper describes TCR Vbeta CDR3 sequencing of about 140 peripheral blood samples, made up of 43 ophthalmopathy patients, 70 to 75 hyperthyroidism patients and about 17 progressor patients. Prospective prediction of ophthalmopathy was tested in an independent validation cohort of fewer than 20 hyperthyroidism patients and 17 patients who later progressed to ophthalmopathy.

Its CDR3 holds 11 amino acids, cysteine through phenylalanine. Only CDR3 DNA remains: 33 bases, in frame from the first base. The germline V gene supplies CDR1 SQVTM and CDR2 ANQGSEA. V and J lose 6 bases and 4 bases, and a span of 7 bases separates them. Summary of the overall study and its limitations: No statistical method was used to fix the sample size in advance, and group allocation was not hidden from the investigators. During validation, the model predicted progression to ophthalmopathy a median of approximately 7 months ahead of onset, with approximately 71% sensitivity and around 72% specificity. Most expanded thyroid clonotypes (frequency above 0.001) were also detected in blood, suggesting blood repertoires may reflect thyroid immune responses. A model built on a 13 V-J signature distinguished ophthalmopathy from stable hyperthyroidism, reaching over 85% sensitivity and about 81% specificity in cross-validation and 80%/75% in testing.

The clonotype was recovered from an adult man with Graves' disease, either hyperthyroidism or ophthalmopathy (not recorded which). Recombination connected TRBV29-1 to TRBJ1-5; a confident D gene designation cannot be given. The sequenced sample consisted of peripheral blood or thyroid tissue (not recorded which). The nucleotides are TGCAGCGTAGGTCCAAATCAGCCCCAGCATTTT. Its translation is CSVGPNQPQHF.